What follows are 12 T cell receptor beta chains derived from one specimen sequenced in a study of Ad26.COV2.S vaccination and SARS-CoV-2 variants. Data came from immunoSEQ multiplex PCR; TCRdb stores just in-frame clones and leaves some out. This sample carries about 400,000 clones, roughly 90% of them seen once, and the ten largest clones take less than 4%. Treatment noted: about 20 received Ad26.COV2.S at low or high dose, single or two shots; 5 received placebo; per-sample allocation not given. The samples were gathered on day 63 after the first injection of vaccine or placebo. Specimen: peripheral blood, collected in a trial of Ad26.COV2.S vaccine versus placebo. The receptors stem from a person aged 18-65 years who received the Ad26.COV2.S COVID-19 vaccine or a placebo.

The chain carries TRBV11-2 and TRBJ1-6, with D perhaps matching TRBD1 (6 bases). The CDR3 is 15 amino acids. Germline V gene lookup returns CDR1 SGHAT and CDR2 FQNNGV. Trimming stripped 4 bases from V and 9 bases from J, with 16 bases between. DNA of the CDR3: TGTGCCAGCAGCTGCCTGACAGGTAAGTGTTCACCCCTCCACTTT. Its protein is CASSCLTGKCSPLHF.

This chain joins TRBV7-8 and TRBJ2-1; the D gene is possibly TRBD2 (6 bases). The V and J ends lost 5 bases and 5 bases respectively, with 16 bases between them. The germline V gene has CDR1 SGHVS and CDR2 FQNEAQ. CDR3 size: 15 residues. This CDR3 is CASSPRWREHNEQFF. The CDR3, as DNA: TGTGCCAGCAGCCCCCGCTGGAGGGAACACAATGAGCAGTTCTTC.

The V and J genes are TRBV6-4 and TRBJ2-3, with 11 positions matching TRBD2. This CDR3 has 13 amino acids. V trimming: 10 bases; J trimming: 3 bases; junction bases outside the gene matches: 3. CDR1 is MRHNA and CDR2 is SNTAGT in the germline V gene. DNA of the CDR3: TGTGCCACGTCTAGCGGGGGGACAGATACGCAGTATTTT. This encodes CATSSGGTDTQYF.

This clone has a handful of counts. The chain joins TRBV7-9 to TRBJ1-2, with D maybe TRBD1 (5 bases). CDR1 is SEHNR, CDR2 FQNEAQ, per germline (reference sequence). This CDR3 region has 14 residues. V was trimmed by 3 bases and J by 7 bases, leaving 15 bases between them. CDR3 loop: CASSFGFGGLGYTF. In nucleotides, the CDR3 is TGTGCCAGCAGCTTTGGCTTCGGGGGTCTTGGCTACACCTTC.

V and J are TRBV19 and TRBJ2-2; 9 bases line up with TRBD2. The CDR3 runs to 15 residues. Germline V lookup: CDR1 LNHDA, CDR2 SQIVND (reference sequence). V lost 3 bases, J lost 6 bases, and 5 bases stayed unmatched. CDR3 bases: TGTGCCAGTAGTATTGCTAGCGGGGCATCCGGGGAGCTGTTTTTT. It is translated as CASSIASGASGELFF.

The chain combines TRBV7-9 with TRBJ1-3; a weak D match, TRBD1 (6 bases). Trimming took 7 bases from V and 6 from J, leaving 13 bases between them. The CDR3 extends over 13 amino acids. Germline V CDR1 and CDR2: SEHNR, FQNEAQ (reference sequence). CDR3 in DNA: TGTGCCAGCACGAGGGGGGTTGAAAACACCATATATTTT. Encoded protein: CASTRGVENTIYF.

In this sample, this clone turned up a few times. This chain uses TRBV12-5 with TRBJ1-1; D possibly corresponds to TRBD1 (5 bases). The CDR3 sequence is 12 residues long. The V end lost 8 bases, the J end lost 7 bases, and 14 bases lay between the germline ends. CDR1 and CDR2 from the germline V gene are LGHNT and FRNRAP. The DNA for the CDR3 is TGTGCTAGTACGACACCGGGACTTGAAGCTTTCTTT. Amino acid sequence: CASTTPGLEAFF.

The rearrangement joins TRBV5-4 to TRBJ2-7, with D maybe TRBD1 (6 bases). V lost 0 bases to trimming and J lost 4 bases, with 11 bases between them. This CDR3 comprises 14 residues. The germline V gene has CDR1 SGHNT and CDR2 YYREEE (reference sequence). CDR3 coding DNA: TGTGCCAGCAGCTTGGGGACAGCGCCGTACGAGCAGTACTTC. Encoded protein: CASSLGTAPYEQYF.

The V gene is TRBV5-1, the J gene TRBJ1-1; D not certain. Trimming removed 1 base from V and 1 base from J, with 5 bases in between. Germline lookup yields CDR1 SGHRS and CDR2 YFSETQ. CDR3 length: 13 residues. CDR3 residues: CASSLRENTEAFF. DNA for the CDR3: TGCGCCAGCAGCTTGAGGGAGAACACTGAAGCTTTCTTT.

This clone came up a few times. The chain combines TRBV25-1 with TRBJ2-7; 7 nucleotides match TRBD1. The CDR3 loop spans 12 amino acids. Germline V gene lookup returns CDR1 MGHDK and CDR2 SYGVNS. Germline trimming cut 4 bases from V and 9 bases from J; bases unmatched to any gene: 6. The CDR3 loop reads CASSATGIRQYF. The CDR3 coding sequence is TGTGCCAGCAGTGCGACAGGGATCCGGCAGTACTTC.

The V gene is TRBV28, the J gene TRBJ2-2; 11 nucleotides line up with TRBD1. Germline V CDR1 and CDR2: MDHEN, SYDVKM. The junction had 4 bases not matched to a gene; V was cut back by 3 bases and J by 4 bases. The CDR3 totals 16 residues. CDR3 amino acids: CASSFGQGAGTGELFF. In DNA, the CDR3 is TGTGCCAGCAGTTTCGGACAGGGGGCTGGCACCGGGGAGCTGTTTTTT.

The rearrangement joins TRBV10-3 to TRBJ2-3; 7 nucleotides match TRBD2. V was clipped by 0 bases and J by 4 bases; unmatched bases: 1. The CDR3 is 14 residues long. The germline V gene encodes CDR1 ENHRY and CDR2 SYGVKD. The CDR3 region is CAISESTSSDTQYF. CDR3 DNA sequence: TGTGCCATCAGTGAGTCGACTAGCTCAGATACGCAGTATTTT.